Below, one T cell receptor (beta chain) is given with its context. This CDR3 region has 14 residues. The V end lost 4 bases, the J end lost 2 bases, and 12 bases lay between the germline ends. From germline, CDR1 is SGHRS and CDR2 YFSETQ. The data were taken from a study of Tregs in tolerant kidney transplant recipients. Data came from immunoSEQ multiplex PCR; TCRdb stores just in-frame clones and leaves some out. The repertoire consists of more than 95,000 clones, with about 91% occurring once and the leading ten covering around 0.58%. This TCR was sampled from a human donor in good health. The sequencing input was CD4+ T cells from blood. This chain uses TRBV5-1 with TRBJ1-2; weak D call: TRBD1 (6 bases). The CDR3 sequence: CASSPRGLNYGYTF. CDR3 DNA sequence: TGCGCCAGCAGCCCCAGGGGCTTGAACTATGGCTACACCTTC. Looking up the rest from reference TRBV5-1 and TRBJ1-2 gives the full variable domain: KAGVTQTPRYLIKTRGQQVTLSCSPISGHRSVSWYQQTPGQGLQFLFEYFSETQRNKGNFPGRFSGRQFSNSRSEMNVSTLELGDSALYLCASSPRGLNYGYTFGSGTRLTVV.